The TCR beta chain under discussion was sequenced for a study of beta chain features in type 1 diabetes. This clone was observed a few times. Antigen: not known. The isolated RNA, all of it, was reverse transcribed, so expressed TCRB transcripts were what got sequenced. Profiled with immunoSEQ multiplex PCR; TCRdb holds only in-frame clones, not every one. Of a few hundred thousand clones in the sample, about a fifth were seen once. The CDR3 spans 15 residues. V shed 5 bases, J shed 8 bases, and the junction held 11 bases outside the gene matches. From germline, CDR1 is SGHTA and CDR2 FQGNSA. The study's findings and limits: For Type 1 diabetes patients, all four CD4+ subsets carried TCRB CDR3s that were moderately but significantly shorter.

The specimen sequenced was naive CD4+ T cells from blood. This clonotype was obtained from a woman aged 40-49 years with type 1 diabetes. This chain links TRBV7-2 with TRBJ2-2, with 7 bases fitting TRBD2. In DNA, the CDR3 is TGTGCCAGCAGCCCTTGGCGGGAGTCTGGAGGGGAGCTGTTTTTT. Translation gives CASSPWRESGGELFF. Full variable domain (outside the CDR3, taken from reference TRBV7-2 and TRBJ2-2): GAGVSQSPSNKVTEKGKDVELRCDPISGHTALYWYRQSLGQGLEFLIYFQGNSAPDKSGLPSDRFSAERTGGSVSTLTIQRTQQEDSAVYLCASSPWRESGGELFFGEGSRLTVL.